These 19 T cell receptor beta chains came from one sample sequenced in a study of T cell clonality in common variable immunodeficiency. Sequencing used immunoSEQ multiplex PCR; TCRdb keeps in-frame clones, though not all of them. Observed in the sample are about 74,000 clones, none of them singletons. The sample comprised peripheral blood mononuclear cells. Every receptor here comes from a person aged 18 to 75 in good health.

Note on this clone: The observed sequence ends 3 residues before the CDR3 terminus, with the missing tail filled in from the germline J gene. The chain links TRBV7-9 to TRBJ2-1; 9 bases align to TRBD1. The length of the CDR3 is 15 residues. J was trimmed by 8 bases and V by 1 base; bases with no gene match: 6. Germline loops: CDR1 SEHNR, CDR2 FQNEAQ (reference sequence). The CDR3 bases that were read are TGTGCCAGCAGCTTAGGAGGGACAGGGCGTGATGAG. Its protein is CASSLGGTGRDE. In full, the CDR3 reads CASSLGGTGRDEQFF.

In its sample, this clone was seen many times. The CDR3 end lies 3 residues beyond the end of the read and is filled in from the germline J gene. This chain joins TRBV19 and TRBJ2-6; D unresolved. Trimming took 2 bases from V and 0 from J, leaving 14 bases between them. From germline, CDR1 is LNHDA and CDR2 SQIVND (reference sequence). The CDR3 consists of 18 residues. CDR3 sequence: CASSISLPGSSGANVLTF. The CDR3 bases that were read are TGTGCCAGTAGTATATCCCTCCCAGGAAGCTCTGGGGCCAACGTC.

In its sample, this clone was seen many times. The read ends 3 residues early relative to the CDR3; the germline J gene fills the gap. This chain connects TRBV5-4 to TRBJ2-1, with no clear D. Germline V gives CDR1 SGHNT, CDR2 YYREEE (reference sequence). V was shortened by 4 bases and J by 7 bases, with 9 bases between the two germline ends. The CDR3 sequence is 12 residues long. The CDR3 DNA, read in part, is TGTGCCAGCAGCCTTCTAGTTAATGAG. It is translated as CASSLLVNE. The full-length CDR3 reads as CASSLLVNEQFF.

This clone was counted at least ten times. The CDR3 spells CSVELGRRGGYTF. CDR3 bases read: TGCAGCGTTGAACTTGGTCGACGGGGTGGC. The chain employs TRBV29-1 and TRBJ1-2; D gene ambiguous. The read terminates 3 residues before the CDR3 end, so the remaining end is supplied by the germline J gene. Trimming cost V 2 bases and J 7 bases, with 14 bases left between them. The CDR3 runs to 13 residues. The germline CDR1 and CDR2 sequences are SQVTM and ANQGSEA.

This clone was counted ten times or more. From the germline J gene comes the end of the CDR3, since the read stops 3 residues before it. The chain recombines TRBV2 with TRBJ2-5; 15 nucleotides match TRBD2. J was trimmed by 2 bases and V by 7 bases; bases with no gene match: 2. Germline assignment: CDR1 SNHLY and CDR2 FYNNEI. The CDR3 totals 15 residues. CDR3 loop: CASKGTSGRQETQYF. CDR3 DNA, as far as it was read: TGTGCCAGCAAGGGGACTAGCGGGAGGCAAGAGACC.

This clone was counted ten times or more. The CDR3 is cut off 3 residues early in the read; its end comes from the germline J gene. The chain joins TRBV20-1 to TRBJ2-2; D is possibly TRBD1 (6 bases). V lost 5 bases and J 6 bases, leaving 10 bases between the germline ends. Germline assignment: CDR1 DFQATT and CDR2 SNEGSKA (reference sequence). CDR3 length: 12 amino acids. CDR3 in amino acids: CSARGGPGELFF. The sequenced part of the CDR3 DNA is TGCAGTGCTCGTGGGGGCCCCGGGGAG.

Ten or more counts support this clone. Sequencing ends 3 residues short of the CDR3 end; the germline J gene provides the rest. This chain joins TRBV5-1 and TRBJ2-1; 15 nucleotides line up with TRBD2. Germline assignment: CDR1 SGHRS and CDR2 YFSETQ. The CDR3 consists of 18 residues. V shed 1 base, J shed 4 bases, and the junction held 6 bases outside the gene matches. CDR3 amino acids: CASSLIGLAGGLYNEQFF. CDR3 DNA (partial): TGCGCCAGCAGCTTGATTGGACTAGCGGGAGGGCTTTACAATGAG. The full variable domain, in which reference TRBV5-1 and TRBJ2-1 provide the parts outside the CDR3, is KAGVTQTPRYLIKTRGQQVTLSCSPISGHRSVSWYQQTPGQGLQFLFEYFSETQRNKGNFPGRFSGRQFSNSRSEMNVSTLELGDSALYLCASSLIGLAGGLYNEQFFGPGTRLTVL.

The sample holds many counts of this clone. The CDR3 extends 3 residues past the end of the read, so its final part is completed from the germline J gene. This rearrangement joins TRBV20-1 to TRBJ2-7; TRBD1 agrees at 10 bases. In germline, CDR1 is DFQATT, CDR2 SNEGSKA (reference sequence). The V segment lost 2 bases and the J segment 4 bases; nucleotides outside the gene matches: 5. The length of the CDR3 is 14 residues. CDR3 DNA (partial): TGCAGTGCTAGAAAGGGACAGGGGAGTTACGAG. Translating it yields CSARKGQGSYE. The complete CDR3 sequence is CSARKGQGSYEQYF.

This clone was counted at least ten times. The CDR3 end falls 3 residues outside the read, so it is completed with the germline J gene. The chain couples TRBV5-5 to TRBJ2-1; 7 nucleotides line up with TRBD1. The V segment lost 4 bases and the J segment 6 bases; nucleotides outside the gene matches: 10. The CDR3 runs to 15 residues. CDR1 SGHKS and CDR2 YYEKEE come from the germline V gene (reference sequence). Partial CDR3 DNA: TGTGCCAGCAGCCGATATTTTGACAGGGCCAATGAG. Translation: CASSRYFDRANE. The CDR3 as a whole reads CASSRYFDRANEQFF.

This clone was recorded many times. The read terminates 3 residues before the CDR3 end, so the remaining end is supplied by the germline J gene. This sequence joins TRBV20-1 and TRBJ1-1, with D hard to call. Germline CDR1 is DFQATT and CDR2 is SNEGSKA (reference sequence). Trimming stripped 3 bases from V and 2 bases from J, with 7 bases between. The CDR3 is 12 amino acids. The DNA read from the CDR3 is TGCAGTGCTAGTCGTCCTAACACTGAA. This codes for CSASRPNTE. The whole CDR3 sequence reads CSASRPNTEAFF.

In this sample, this clone turned up many times. The CDR3 sequence: CASSPGQLAYEQYF. The part of the CDR3 DNA that was read is TGTGCCAGCTCACCGGGACAGCTAGCCTACGAG. The chain carries TRBV18 and TRBJ2-7; 7 positions agree with TRBD1. The CDR3 is cut off 3 residues early in the read; its end comes from the germline J gene. Germline V CDR1 and CDR2: KGHSH, LQKENI. CDR3 size: 14 residues. The V and J ends lost 3 bases and 2 bases, in that order; junction bases with no gene match: 4.

This clone was recorded a few times. The missing CDR3 end, 3 residues past where the read stops, is filled in from the germline J gene. The chain links TRBV5-4 to TRBJ2-7; 7 nucleotides agree with TRBD1. V gave up 4 bases and J gave up 6 bases; unmatched junction bases: 4. Germline V gene data show CDR1 as SGHNT and CDR2 as YYREEE (reference sequence). There are 12 residues in the CDR3. The CDR3 region is CASSPPGGEQYF. The CDR3 DNA, read in part, is TGTGCCAGCAGCCCGCCAGGGGGCGAG.

This clone was seen at least ten times. The read ends 3 residues early relative to the CDR3; the germline J gene fills the gap. This chain uses TRBV18 with TRBJ2-3; 8 bases are a match to TRBD2. V shed 2 bases and J 3 bases; nucleotides not matched to a gene: 7. The CDR3 sequence is 16 residues long. Germline V gene sequence: CDR1 KGHSH, CDR2 LQKENI. CDR3 loop: CASSPSVQRETDTQYF. CDR3 DNA (partial): TGTGCCAGCTCACCATCCGTCCAGCGGGAGACAGATACG. Full variable domain (remainder filled in from reference TRBV18 and TRBJ2-3): NAGVMQNPRHLVRRRGQEARLRCSPMKGHSHVYWYRQLPEEGLKFMVYLQKENIIDESGMPKERFSAEFPKEGPSILRIQQVVRGDSAAYFCASSPSVQRETDTQYFGPGTRLTVL.

This clone was counted ten times or more. From the germline J gene comes the end of the CDR3, since the read stops 3 residues before it. The chain carries TRBV30 and TRBJ2-5; 12 bases align to TRBD2. Germline loops: CDR1 GTSNPN, CDR2 SVGIG (reference sequence). Germline trimming cut 5 bases from V and 5 bases from J; bases unmatched to any gene: 9. CDR3 length: 15 amino acids. The sequenced CDR3 bases are TGTGCCTGGGCTAGCGGGAGGGCCTTTAGGGAGACC. The encoded protein is CAWASGRAFRET. The full-length CDR3 reads as CAWASGRAFRETQYF. The full variable domain, completed using reference TRBV30 and TRBJ2-5, is SQTIHQWPATLVQPVGSPLSLECTVEGTSNPNLYWYRQAAGRGLQLLFYSVGIGQISSEVPQNLSASRPQDRQFILSSKKLLLSDSGFYLCAWASGRAFRETQYFGPGTRLLVL.

This clone was detected ten times or more. The read is 3 residues too short to cover the CDR3 end, so that end is filled in from the germline J gene. The chain combines TRBV7-3 with TRBJ1-1; a possible D gene is TRBD1 (6 bases). This CDR3 comprises 12 residues. Looked up from germline, CDR1 is SGHTA and CDR2 is FQGTGA. Incomplete CDR3 DNA: TGTGCCAGCAGCTTAACGACAGGACAA. This codes for CASSLTTGQ. The whole CDR3 region reads CASSLTTGQAFF. Full variable domain (outside the CDR3, taken from reference TRBV7-3 and TRBJ1-1): GAGVSQTPSNKVTEKGKYVELRCDPISGHTALYWYRQSLGQGPEFLIYFQGTGAADDSGLPNDRFFAVRPEGSVSTLKIQRTERGDSAVYLCASSLTTGQAFFGQGTRLTVV.

This clone came up many times. The read comes to an end 3 residues before the CDR3 does, leaving the germline J gene to fill in the end. This chain uses TRBV30 with TRBJ1-2; tentatively, D is TRBD1 (5 bases). The CDR3 consists of 12 residues. The germline V gene has CDR1 GTSNPN and CDR2 SVGIG (reference sequence). V lost 4 bases, J lost 6 bases, and 12 bases lay in between. The CDR3 loop reads CAWMAGPHGYTF. Incomplete CDR3 DNA: TGTGCCTGGATGGCGGGGCCTCATGGC.

This clone was counted between two and nine times. The read terminates 3 residues before the CDR3 end, so the remaining end is supplied by the germline J gene. This sequence joins TRBV11-2 and TRBJ2-7; the D gene is possibly TRBD1 (6 bases). The germline CDR1 and CDR2 sequences are SGHAT and FQNNGV. The V end was cut by 5 bases, the J end by 3 bases, with 17 bases between. The length of the CDR3 is 15 residues. The sequenced CDR3 bases are TGTGCCAGCAGCCTGGACAGCACGTTCCTCTACGAG. Its protein is CASSLDSTFLYE. The whole CDR3 protein is CASSLDSTFLYEQYF.

Ten or more counts support this clone. The read stops 3 residues short of the end of the CDR3; the missing end is completed from the germline J gene. V and J are TRBV5-1 and TRBJ2-5; the match to TRBD1 covers 8 bases. The CDR3 contains 14 residues. The V segment lost 4 bases and the J segment 5 bases; nucleotides outside the gene matches: 7. Per germline, CDR1 SGHRS and CDR2 YFSETQ. Here the CDR3 reads CASSGGQVAETQYF. The CDR3 bases that were read are TGCGCCAGCAGCGGGGGACAGGTGGCCGAGACC.

This clone was recorded at least ten times. The CDR3 end lies 3 residues beyond the end of the read and is filled in from the germline J gene. The sample contains more than one DNA sequence encoding this CDR3. This rearrangement joins TRBV30 to TRBJ1-2; tentative D call: TRBD1 (5 bases). The V end lost 3 bases, the J end lost 5 bases, and 16 bases lay between the germline ends. CDR3 length: 14 residues. Germline V gene data show CDR1 as GTSNPN and CDR2 as SVGIG (reference sequence). This CDR3 is CAWSWAGTPYGYTF. The sequenced CDR3 bases are TGTGCCTGGAGCTGGGCCGGGACTCCGTATGGC.